The entry below gives a single T cell receptor beta chain sequence along with its context. These data originate in a study of blood T cell repertoires in COVID-19. Clones were sequenced by immunoSEQ multiplex PCR, and TCRdb holds only the in-frame ones, with some missing. The sample has 46,000 or so clones; over 85% are singletons. CDR1 SGHTS and CDR2 YDEGEE come from the germline V gene. Germline trimming cut 5 bases from V and 2 bases from J; bases unmatched to any gene: 4. The CDR3 length is 13 residues. The chain uses TRBV5-8 and TRBJ2-7; 7 bases are shared with TRBD1. Material for sequencing was peripheral blood. The sequence was collected from a man between 65 and 85 years old with active COVID-19. CDR3: CASRLTGTYEQYF. The CDR3 nucleotides are TGTGCCAGCAGGTTGACAGGGACCTACGAGCAGTACTTC.